The 20 T cell receptor beta chains reported below all come from one sample, sequenced in a study of response to subunit inactivated influenza vaccine. MiXCR, applied by TCRdb to the RT-PCR reads, yields one record per CDR3 protein. The table records 700,000 to 800,000 distinct CDR3 sequences, less than 20% of them present only once. The sample was PBMCs from blood, taken 5 days after vaccination. The receptors come from a man aged 50 to 60 who received an inactivated influenza vaccine.

The rearrangement uses TRBV19 and TRBJ1-6; the D is unclear. Trimming shortened V by 5 bases and J by 3 bases, and 5 bases separated the two germline ends. Per germline, CDR1 LNHDA and CDR2 SQIVND (reference sequence). The CDR3 contains 13 residues. This chain's CDR3 is CASSRVYNSPLHF. The CDR3 DNA is TGTGCCAGTAGTCGGGTCTATAATTCACCCCTCCACTTT.

This clonotype has more than one count but fewer than ten. This rearrangement joins TRBV12-3 or TRBV12-4 to TRBJ2-3; TRBD2 matches at 7 bases. The CDR3 spans 17 residues. V shed 3 bases and J 5 bases; nucleotides not matched to a gene: 14. CDR3 in amino acids: CASSFGWGGTAKDTQYF. The CDR3 DNA follows: TGTGCCAGCAGTTTCGGCTGGGGGGGGACGGCCAAAGATACGCAGTATTTT.

V is TRBV25-1 and J is TRBJ2-7; the match to TRBD1 covers 9 bases. The CDR3 consists of 13 residues. CDR1 is MGHDK and CDR2 is SYGVNS in the germline V gene. V gave up 6 bases and J gave up 3 bases; unmatched junction bases: 3. The CDR3 loop reads CASRRTGDYEQYF. The CDR3 coding sequence is TGTGCCAGCAGGAGGACAGGGGACTACGAGCAGTACTTC.

Remarks on this clonotype: A read error may account for a junction end that differs from germline. The V call is TRBV7-7, the J call TRBJ2-1; 11 bases align to TRBD2. Germline assignment: CDR1 SSHAT and CDR2 FNYEAQ (reference sequence). The CDR3 is 14 amino acids. CDR3: CASSIAGGFHEQFF. DNA for the CDR3: TGTGCCAGCAGCATAGCGGGAGGGTTCCATGAGCAGTTCTTC.

The chain couples TRBV28 to TRBJ2-5, with 11 bases matching TRBD1. The CDR3 is 15 residues long. V lost 5 bases and J lost 5; bases outside the gene matches: 7. Germline V CDR1 and CDR2: MDHEN, SYDVKM. CDR3 DNA sequence: TGTGCCAGCAGTCTCTTTGGACAGGGGGCCGAGACCCAGTACTTC. Its translation is CASSLFGQGAETQYF.

The rearrangement joins TRBV7-2 to TRBJ2-7; 7 bases are a match to TRBD2. CDR3 size: 15 residues. The V and J ends lost 1 base and 7 bases, in that order; junction bases with no gene match: 10. The germline gives CDR1 SGHTA, CDR2 FQGNSA. CDR3 sequence (DNA): TGTGCCAGCAGCTTAGGTCAGACTAGCCCTGGGGAGCAGTACTTC. It specifies CASSLGQTSPGEQYF.

The table lists this clonotype with a few counts. V and J are TRBV28 and TRBJ1-4; D might be TRBD1 (5 bases). With 6 bases removed from V and 7 bases from J, the gap between germline ends came to 12 bases. The V gene's germline CDR1 is MDHEN and CDR2 SYDVKM. The CDR3 totals 13 residues. DNA for the CDR3: TGTGCCAGCAGAGGTGGGGCAGCTGAAAAACTGTTTTTT. It yields the protein CASRGGAAEKLFF.

V is TRBV10-3 and J is TRBJ1-1; 7 positions match TRBD1. This CDR3 spans 14 amino acids. Per germline, CDR1 ENHRY and CDR2 SYGVKD. The J segment lost 1 base and the V segment lost 6 bases, leaving 5 bases of the junction unmatched. In nucleotides, the CDR3 is TGTGCCATCAGCCTGACAGGGACGAACACTGAAGCTTTCTTT. This sequence encodes CAISLTGTNTEAFF.

This clonotype was counted ten times or more. The genes are TRBV12-3 or TRBV12-4 and TRBJ2-2, with 10 bases aligning to TRBD2. CDR3 length: 16 amino acids. V was pared by 5 bases and J by 6 bases, with 9 bases of the junction left unmatched. The CDR3 DNA reads TGTGCCAGCAGTCGAACAGCGGGAGGGAAGTCCGGGGAGCTGTTTTTT. Translation: CASSRTAGGKSGELFF.

The chain links TRBV20-1 to TRBJ2-7; 9 nucleotides align to TRBD2. Germline CDR1 DFQATT, CDR2 SNEGSKA (reference sequence). CDR3 size: 15 residues. The junction had 11 bases not matched to a gene; V was cut back by 2 bases and J by 6 bases. In nucleotides, the CDR3 is TGCAGTGCTAGAAGGGGGGGTAGCGGGAGTCGCGAGCAGTACTTC. Protein product: CSARRGGSGSREQYF.

This clonotype was observed a handful of times. The CDR3: CASSKRELRSYNEQFF. The CDR3 DNA reads as TGTGCCAGCAGCAAACGTGAACTACGCTCCTACAATGAGCAGTTCTTC. The gene calls are TRBV21-1 and TRBJ2-1. TRBV21-1 is a pseudogene locus. There are 16 residues in the CDR3.

This clonotype came up a few times. V and J are TRBV5-1 and TRBJ1-1; D not certain. V was pared by 3 bases and J by 4 bases, with 7 bases between. The germline V gene encodes CDR1 SGHRS and CDR2 YFSETQ. CDR3 length equals 12 residues. CDR3 loop: CASSYAGTEAFF. Here the CDR3 DNA reads TGCGCCAGCAGCTATGCAGGCACTGAAGCTTTCTTT.

This chain joins TRBV7-6 and TRBJ2-3, with D possibly being TRBD1 or TRBD2 (5 bases each). CDR1 is SGHVS, CDR2 FNYEAQ, per germline. V was trimmed by 1 base and J by 2 bases, leaving 10 bases between them. The CDR3 length is 15 residues. The CDR3 protein is CASSLDGGLTDTQYF. CDR3 nucleotides: TGTGCCAGCAGCTTAGATGGGGGTCTCACAGATACGCAGTATTTT.

The genes are TRBV6-2 or TRBV6-3 and TRBJ2-6; D unclear. CDR1 and CDR2 from the germline V gene are MNHEY and SVGEGT. V lost 3 bases, J lost 2 bases, and 8 bases lay in between. The CDR3 runs 15 residues. The CDR3 sequence is CASSYWKTGANVLTF. In DNA form, the CDR3 reads TGTGCCAGCAGTTATTGGAAAACTGGGGCCAACGTCCTGACTTTC.

This clonotype showed up just a few times. The chain recombines TRBV20-1 with TRBJ2-7; TRBD2 agrees at 9 bases. This CDR3 is 15 amino acids long. Germline trimming cut 5 bases from V and 2 bases from J; bases unmatched to any gene: 10. Per germline, CDR1 DFQATT and CDR2 SNEGSKA (reference sequence). The CDR3 coding sequence is TGCAGTGCTTTACCGGCCCTAGCGGGGACCTACGAGCAGTACTTC. Protein sequence: CSALPALAGTYEQYF.

This clonotype came up many times. The CDR3 bases are TGTGCCAGCAGCTTACTAGCCCCCCAACACAATGAGCAGTTCTTC. Translation: CASSLLAPQHNEQFF. The chain employs TRBV7-2 and TRBJ2-1, with a tentative D call TRBD2 (5 bases). The ends were cut back, 2 bases at V and 5 bases at J, with 13 bases in the middle. Germline-derived CDR1 and CDR2 are SGHTA and FQGNSA. The CDR3 length is 15 residues.

This clonotype has just one count. The chain uses TRBV6-2 or TRBV6-3 and TRBJ1-5; D remains ambiguous. The germline CDR1 and CDR2 sequences are MNHEY and SVGEGT. The CDR3 consists of 14 residues. V was trimmed by 2 bases and J by 6 bases, leaving 11 bases between them. The CDR3 DNA sequence: TGTGCCAGCAGTTACCTTGGGTACGGTCAGCCCCAGCATTTT. It specifies CASSYLGYGQPQHF.

As DNA, the CDR3 is TGTGCCAGCAGCCACAGGGTTGGAGAGCAGTTCTTC. Encoded protein: CASSHRVGEQFF. The chain joins TRBV11-2 to TRBJ2-1, with D possibly matching TRBD1 (6 bases). Germline assignment: CDR1 SGHAT and CDR2 FQNNGV. V dropped 5 bases and J dropped 10 bases, with 12 bases sitting between them. CDR3 length: 12 residues.

The chain links TRBV5-6 to TRBJ1-3; possible D gene TRBD1, 5 bases. Trimming took off 4 bases at V and 4 bases at J, with 15 bases between the two ends. This CDR3 contains 15 residues. Per the germline V gene, CDR1 is SGHDT and CDR2 is YYEEEE. Here the CDR3 DNA reads TGTGCCAGCAGCGGGGTCCAGGGTTTAGGAAACACCATATATTTT. Residues: CASSGVQGLGNTIYF.

The V gene is TRBV5-1, the J gene TRBJ2-7, with TRBD1 identical over 7 bases. This CDR3 contains 18 residues. The germline gives CDR1 SGHRS, CDR2 YFSETQ. Trimming cost V 5 bases and J 0 bases; bases outside gene matches: 17. The CDR3 nucleotides read TGCGCCAGCAGAGCGCGAGGCAGGACAGGTGATTTCTCCTACGAGCAGTACTTC. The encoded protein is CASRARGRTGDFSYEQYF. The whole variable domain, remainder taken from reference TRBV5-1 and TRBJ2-7, is KAGVTQTPRYLIKTRGQQVTLSCSPISGHRSVSWYQQTPGQGLQFLFEYFSETQRNKGNFPGRFSGRQFSNSRSEMNVSTLELGDSALYLCASRARGRTGDFSYEQYFGPGTRLTVT.